This T cell receptor (beta chain) originates from a study of blood T cells in healthy people across ages. Trimming stripped 7 bases from V and 8 bases from J, with 12 bases between. Germline lookup yields CDR1 SQVTM and CDR2 ANQGSEA. The CDR3 sequence is 11 residues long. A J-beta primer mix and a sample-barcoded 5' primer were used in a second PCR of about 7 to 12 cycles. Every molecule of cDNA carried a tag from a template-switch adaptor with 12 random nucleotides. TCRdb used MiXCR to reprocess the 5' RACE reads, holding one entry per CDR3 protein. The repertoire holds roughly 650,000 distinct CDR3 sequences, with about 32% as singletons.

The sequenced sample was blood. This clonotype originated in an elderly woman in good health. This chain links TRBV29-1 with TRBJ2-1, with D possibly being TRBD2 (6 bases). The CDR3 loop reads CSAPRGYEQFF. DNA for the CDR3: TGCAGCGCCCCCCGGGGGTATGAGCAGTTCTTC.